The clone carrying this T cell receptor (beta chain) occurred a few times. These data are taken from a study of Graves' ophthalmopathy and Graves' hyperthyroidism. Beta-chain TCR CDR3 regions were amplified from RNA transcripts. Second-round multiplex PCR came after a first-round RT-PCR that employed HTBI primers. TCRdb recomputed calls from the multiplex PCR reads with MiXCR, one row per CDR3 protein. The data contain 300,000 to 500,000 distinct CDR3 sequences, over 15% of them singletons. The CDR3 is 16 amino acids. Between the trimmed V and J ends, which lost 0 bases and 0 bases, there was a span of 10 bases. The germline V gene encodes CDR1 SGHKS and CDR2 YYEKEE (reference sequence).

The gene calls are TRBV5-5 and TRBJ1-5; D uncertain. The origin of this receptor is a young woman with stable Graves' hyperthyroidism. Sequencing was done on a sample of peripheral blood. The CDR3 loop reads CASSLELEVSNQPQHF. CDR3 DNA sequence: TGTGCCAGCAGCTTGGAATTAGAAGTTAGCAATCAGCCCCAGCATTTT.